This TCR beta chain was sequenced in a study of shared clonotypes between healthy human individuals. Donation came from healthy HIV-negative adults that had no recent acute infections or vaccinations. Between the trimmed V and J ends, which lost 1 base and 6 bases, there was a span of 15 bases. The CDR3 loop spans 16 amino acids. Looked up from germline, CDR1 is LGHNA and CDR2 is YSLEER. The material for each subset, its genomic DNA, was split evenly across several immunoSEQ plates. Repertoires were generated with immunoSEQ multiplex PCR, while TCRdb's copy carries only in-frame clones and drops some. The data show about 2.4 million clones, over 85% seen once.

V is TRBV4-3 and J is TRBJ2-2, with a possible D match to TRBD2 (6 bases). The specimen sequenced was naive CD4+ T cells sorted from blood. Subset in this sample: CD45RA+ positively selected. The clonotype comes from a man younger than 35 in good health. CDR3 nucleotides: TGCGCCAGCAGCCAAGGGGGGGTAGAGCCTGCCGGGGAGCTGTTTTTT. It codes for CASSQGGVEPAGELFF.